Listed below are T cell receptor beta chains from one sample, sequenced in a study of type 1 and type 2 diabetes patients. TCRdb fed the multiplex PCR reads into MiXCR, producing one record per CDR3 protein. The profile shows about 250,000 distinct CDR3 sequences, around 47% of them singletons. Sequenced: peripheral blood mononuclear cells (PBMCs). The receptors derive from a man aged 18 to 30 with type 2 diabetes. The conserved cysteine and the conserved F or W are not part of the CDR3 here. Fields, in order: CDR3 protein, clone size, J gene, V gene. Size is stated for part of the rows, as once, few or many counts, or as a class when the clone is expanded.

CDR3 protein: ASSDGAGGPTDTQY
clone size: -
J gene: TRBJ2-3
V gene: TRBV2

CDR3 protein: SARTRQETQY
clone size: -
J gene: TRBJ2-5
V gene: TRBV20-1

CDR3 protein: ASSIVFRGWYSNQPQH
clone size: few
J gene: TRBJ1-5
V gene: TRBV19

CDR3 protein: ASRRTIRPGANVLT
clone size: -
J gene: TRBJ2-6
V gene: TRBV19

CDR3 protein: ASSIGEGSLYEQY
clone size: few
J gene: TRBJ2-7
V gene: TRBV19

CDR3 protein: ASSLNLDRVAPYEQY
clone size: few
J gene: TRBJ2-7
V gene: TRBV7-3

CDR3 protein: ASSQLQGENSPLH
clone size: -
J gene: TRBJ1-6
V gene: TRBV14

CDR3 protein: ASSEGWFNYGYT
clone size: -
J gene: TRBJ1-2
V gene: TRBV6-1

CDR3 protein: ASSGQGAGNQPQH
clone size: -
J gene: TRBJ1-5
V gene: TRBV2

CDR3 protein: SARDAPGGGYT
clone size: -
J gene: TRBJ1-2
V gene: TRBV20-1

CDR3 protein: ASSQARGVIYEQY
clone size: -
J gene: TRBJ2-7
V gene: TRBV3-2

CDR3 protein: ASSGTSVYNEQF
clone size: few
J gene: TRBJ2-1
V gene: TRBV12-3/TRBV12-4

CDR3 protein: ATGGARTDTQY
clone size: -
J gene: TRBJ2-3
V gene: TRBV27

CDR3 protein: AWRKTGPRGTGELF
clone size: few
J gene: TRBJ2-2
V gene: TRBV30

CDR3 protein: ASSQVGGGNTEAF
clone size: -
J gene: TRBJ1-1
V gene: TRBV7-3

CDR3 protein: ASSESQGTGNTIY
clone size: once
J gene: TRBJ1-3
V gene: TRBV25-1

CDR3 protein: ASSQEGLPYEQY
clone size: -
J gene: TRBJ2-7
V gene: TRBV3-1

CDR3 protein: ASSEGPSQGETQY
clone size: once
J gene: TRBJ2-5
V gene: TRBV2

CDR3 protein: AISGESAGANVLT
clone size: once
J gene: TRBJ2-6
V gene: TRBV12-3/TRBV12-4

CDR3 protein: ASSLDRGRGETQY
clone size: -
J gene: TRBJ2-5
V gene: TRBV12-3/TRBV12-4

CDR3 protein: ASSVGGSGAYEQY
clone size: -
J gene: TRBJ2-7
V gene: TRBV5-1

CDR3 protein: ASSLGSLGNQPQH
clone size: -
J gene: TRBJ1-5
V gene: TRBV12-3/TRBV12-4

CDR3 protein: SARRSYEQY
clone size: -
J gene: TRBJ2-7
V gene: TRBV20-1

CDR3 protein: AISVTGEYGYT
clone size: many
J gene: TRBJ1-2
V gene: TRBV10-3

CDR3 protein: ASSLLITGYQETQY
clone size: many
J gene: TRBJ2-5
V gene: TRBV7-2

CDR3 protein: ASSLARGRNTGELF
clone size: -
J gene: TRBJ2-2
V gene: TRBV7-2

CDR3 protein: ASSIVESRNSPLH
clone size: -
J gene: TRBJ1-6
V gene: TRBV19